This is a list of T cell receptor beta chains from one sample in a study of CD8 T cells in Susac syndrome. A single record per CDR3 protein comes from TCRdb applying MiXCR to the immunoSEQ multiplex PCR reads. Of around 130,000 distinct CDR3 sequences in the sample, roughly 89% were seen once. The sequenced sample was CD8+ T cells from PBMCs. The source of these receptors is a human donor with multiple sclerosis. Both conserved end residues are part of each CDR3.

j_call v_call cdr3_aa
TRBJ1-2 TRBV27 CASKKDRGYGYTF
TRBJ1-2 TRBV7-9 CASSFGDYGYTF
TRBJ2-2 TRBV6-5 CASSFNSPNTGELFF
TRBJ1-5 TRBV10-2 CASSEQGIDQPQHF
TRBJ2-1 TRBV24-1 CATTNGHEQFF
TRBJ2-7 TRBV25-1 CASSGGGDEQYF
TRBJ2-7 TRBV29-1 CSVEESGDYEQYF
TRBJ2-1 TRBV2 CAILNDPGPYNEQFF
TRBJ2-2 TRBV7-6 CASSPVGLAGTGELFF
TRBJ1-2 TRBV29-1 CSVIFLQMVGYTF
TRBJ2-6 TRBV29-1 CSVHSGANVLTF
TRBJ1-4 TRBV6-5 CASSYSRANEKLFF
TRBJ2-1 TRBV20-1 CSARGAAFYNEQFF
TRBJ1-1 TRBV30 CAWTIEGLMNTEAFF
TRBJ2-7 TRBV14 CASSQGSYEQYF
TRBJ1-2 TRBV25-1 CASSDTANYGYTF
TRBJ2-2 TRBV27 CASRLGGPGELFF
TRBJ1-4 TRBV7-9 CASSRVDNEKLFF
TRBJ2-4 TRBV28 CASSNLGEANIQYF
TRBJ1-1 TRBV11-2 CASSSTGGNDAFF
TRBJ2-7 TRBV2 CASSDLTGNYEQYF
TRBJ1-2 TRBV7-9 CASSLSQGYTF
TRBJ1-5 TRBV7-8 CASSLAGGSGRQPQHF
TRBJ2-1 TRBV9 CASSPGLAPNNEQFF